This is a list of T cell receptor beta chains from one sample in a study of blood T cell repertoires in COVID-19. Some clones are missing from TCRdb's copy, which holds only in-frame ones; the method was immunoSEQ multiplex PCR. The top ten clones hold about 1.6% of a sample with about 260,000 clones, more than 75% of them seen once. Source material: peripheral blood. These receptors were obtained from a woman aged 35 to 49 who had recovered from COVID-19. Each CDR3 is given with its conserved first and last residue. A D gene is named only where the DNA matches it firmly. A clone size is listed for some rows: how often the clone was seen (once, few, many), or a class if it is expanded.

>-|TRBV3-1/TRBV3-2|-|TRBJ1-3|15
TGTGCCAGCAGCCGAACAGGTCTCTCTGGAAACACCATATATTTT
CASSRTGLSGNTIYF
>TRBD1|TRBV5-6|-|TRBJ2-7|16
TGTGCCAGCAGCTTGGGCAGTATAGGGGGCTTCTACGAGCAGTACTTC
CASSLGSIGGFYEQYF
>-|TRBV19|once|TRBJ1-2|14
TGTGCCAGTGAGGAGCCACAGGGATTCTATGGCTACACCTTC
CASEEPQGFYGYTF
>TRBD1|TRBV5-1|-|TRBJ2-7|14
TGCGCCAGCACCATGGGACAGGTCTCCTACGAGCAGTACTTC
CASTMGQVSYEQYF
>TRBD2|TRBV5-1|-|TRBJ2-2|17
TGCGCCAGCAGCTTGGATGCTAGCGGGGCAGACACCGGGGAGCTGTTTTTT
CASSLDASGADTGELFF
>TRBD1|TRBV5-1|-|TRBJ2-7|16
TGCGCCAGCAGCTTGCCTACAGGGGGCCTGTCCTACGAGCAGTACTTC
CASSLPTGGLSYEQYF
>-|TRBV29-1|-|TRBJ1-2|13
TGCAGCGCGGCCGCGGGTGTGGGGTATGGCTACACCTTC
CSAAAGVGYGYTF
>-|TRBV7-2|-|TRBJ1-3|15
TGTGCCAGCAGCCCGGGGGGGGAAGATGGAAACACCATATATTTT
CASSPGGEDGNTIYF
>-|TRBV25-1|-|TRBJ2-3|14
TGTGCCAGCAGCCCGGACTGGAACACAGATACGCAGTATTTT
CASSPDWNTDTQYF
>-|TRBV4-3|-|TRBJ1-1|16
TGCGCCAGCAGCCGATCCCCGGGACACAAGAACACTGAAGCTTTCTTT
CASSRSPGHKNTEAFF
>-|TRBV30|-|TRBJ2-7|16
TGTGCCTGGAGAAAACGGGGGCGGGGGAGCTCCTACGAGCAGTACTTC
CAWRKRGRGSSYEQYF
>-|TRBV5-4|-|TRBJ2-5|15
TGTGCCAGCAGCTTCGGGGGGCCGGGGGTTGGGGCCCAGTACTTC
CASSFGGPGVGAQYF
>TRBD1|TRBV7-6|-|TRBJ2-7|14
TGTGCCAGCAGCTTAGCAGGGGGCGACTACGAGCAGTACTTC
CASSLAGGDYEQYF
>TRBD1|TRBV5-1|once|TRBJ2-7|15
TGCGCCAGCAGCCCGGGACAGGTACCAACCTACGAGCAGTACTTC
CASSPGQVPTYEQYF
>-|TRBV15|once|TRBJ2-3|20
TGTGCCACCAGCAGAGACCCCAGGGGGGCGGGGGGTTCTAGCACAGATACGCAGTATTTT
CATSRDPRGAGGSSTDTQYF
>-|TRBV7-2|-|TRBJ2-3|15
TGTGCCAGCACCTTAGGCGGGGTGGCCACAGATACGCAGTATTTT
CASTLGGVATDTQYF